What follows describes a single TCR beta chain. V shed 1 base and J shed 12 bases, with 10 bases lying between them. Germline V gene data show CDR1 as SGHTA and CDR2 as FQGNSA. The CDR3 has 12 amino acids. The sample belongs to a study of blood T cells in healthy people across ages. Healthy Caucasian individuals from Russia aged roughly 6 to 90 served as donors. A J-beta primer mix and a sample-barcoded 5' primer were used in a second PCR of about 7 to 12 cycles. MiXCR, applied by TCRdb to the 5' RACE reads, yields one record per CDR3 protein. The sample comprises 1.5 million to 2 million distinct CDR3 sequences, roughly 49% of which are singletons, and less than 2.5% rests with the top ten.

Material: blood. V usage is TRBV7-2 and J usage is TRBJ2-1; D may be TRBD2 (6 bases). The TCR was taken from a woman between 40 and 55 years old in good health. The CDR3 nucleotides are TGTGCCAGCAGCTTAGACGCGGGGCCGCAGTTCTTC. This translates into CASSLDAGPQFF.